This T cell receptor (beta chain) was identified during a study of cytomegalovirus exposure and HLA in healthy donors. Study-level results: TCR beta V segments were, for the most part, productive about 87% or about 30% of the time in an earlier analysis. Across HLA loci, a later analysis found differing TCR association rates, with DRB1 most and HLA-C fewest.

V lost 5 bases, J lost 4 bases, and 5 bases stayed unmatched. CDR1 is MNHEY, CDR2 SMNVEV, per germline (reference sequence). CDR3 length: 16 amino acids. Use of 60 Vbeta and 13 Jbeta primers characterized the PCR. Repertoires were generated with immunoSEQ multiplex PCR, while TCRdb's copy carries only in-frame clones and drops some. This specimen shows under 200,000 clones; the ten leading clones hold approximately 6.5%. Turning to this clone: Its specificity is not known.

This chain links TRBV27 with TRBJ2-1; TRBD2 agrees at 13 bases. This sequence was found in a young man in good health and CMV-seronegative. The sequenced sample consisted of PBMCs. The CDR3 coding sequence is TGTGCCAGCAGTCCTCGGACTAGCGGGGGATACAATGAGCAGTTCTTC. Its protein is CASSPRTSGGYNEQFF.